The source of this T cell receptor beta chain is a study of blood T cell repertoires in COVID-19. On the study more broadly: The cDNA or gDNA used as material had been derived from T cells, B-cell-depleted T cells, or PBMCs.

Trimming stripped 5 bases from V and 0 bases from J, with 11 bases between. The CDR3 covers 15 residues. CDR1 PRHDT and CDR2 FYEKMQ come from the germline V gene (reference sequence). Allocation to cohorts depended on clinical history reported by the participants. Produced via immunoSEQ multiplex PCR; TCRdb's table is partial and in-frame only. This sample yields 350,000 to 400,000 clones, of which roughly 90% are seen a single time; roughly 0.86% belongs to the top ten. V gene TRBV13 combines with J gene TRBJ1-3; weak D call: TRBD1 (5 bases). This clonotype was sampled from a woman aged 40 to 50 who had been exposed to COVID-19. Input material: PBMCs or T cells enriched from blood (not recorded which). The CDR3 DNA follows: TGTGCCAGCAGCGGCAGGGTACTCTCTGGAAACACCATATATTTT. Protein sequence: CASSGRVLSGNTIYF.